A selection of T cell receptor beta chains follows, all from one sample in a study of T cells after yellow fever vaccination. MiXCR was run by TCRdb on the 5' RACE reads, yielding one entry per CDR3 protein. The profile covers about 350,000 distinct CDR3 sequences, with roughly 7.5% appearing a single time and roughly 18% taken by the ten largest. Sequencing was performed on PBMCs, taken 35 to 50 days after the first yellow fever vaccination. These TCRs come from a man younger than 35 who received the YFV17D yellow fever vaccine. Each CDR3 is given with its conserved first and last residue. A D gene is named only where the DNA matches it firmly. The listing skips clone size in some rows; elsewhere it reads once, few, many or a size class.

CSENSVDRVNQPQHF	TGCAGTGAGAATTCTGTGGACAGGGTGAATCAGCCCCAGCATTTT	15	TRBJ1-5	TRBV20-1	.	TRBD1
CSAAGSGETQYF	TGCAGTGCTGCCGGGAGCGGGGAGACCCAGTACTTC	12	TRBJ2-5	TRBV20-1	few	.
CASSLPHMNTEAFF	TGTGCCAGCAGCTTACCACATATGAACACTGAAGCTTTCTTT	14	TRBJ1-1	TRBV7-2	few	.
CASSEIEETVRQFF	TGTGCCAGCAGTGAAATCGAGGAGACAGTCAGGCAGTTCTTC	14	TRBJ2-1	TRBV6-1	.	.
CSAAPPSTDTQYF	TGCAGTGCTGCCCCCCCTAGCACAGATACGCAGTATTTT	13	TRBJ2-3	TRBV20-1	.	.
CASSLPRQTGNEQFF	TGTGCCAGCAGCTTACCCCGGCAAACAGGGAATGAGCAGTTCTTC	15	TRBJ2-1	TRBV7-8	many	.
CASSLDGNHYYGYTF	TGTGCCAGCAGCTTGGATGGGAATCACTACTATGGCTACACCTTC	15	TRBJ1-2	TRBV5-4	few	.
CSAREPGNTEAFF	TGCAGTGCTAGAGAGCCAGGGAACACTGAAGCTTTCTTT	13	TRBJ1-1	TRBV20-1	.	.
CASSSRVAGGAETQYF	TGTGCCAGCAGCTCACGAGTAGCGGGGGGTGCAGAGACCCAGTACTTC	16	TRBJ2-5	TRBV7-2	few	TRBD2
CASSDSLDRTDQPQHF	TGTGCCAGCTCTGACTCCTTGGACAGAACCGATCAGCCCCAGCATTTT	16	TRBJ1-5	TRBV18	many	.
CASSPWTAATNEKLFF	TGTGCCAGTAGTCCTTGGACAGCTGCAACTAATGAAAAACTGTTTTTT	16	TRBJ1-4	TRBV19	few	.
CASSEGGNTEAFF	TGTGCCAGCAGCGAGGGGGGAAACACTGAGGCTTTCTTT	13	TRBJ1-1	TRBV9	many	.
CASSQGEGNSPLHF	TGCGCCAGCAGCCAAGGGGAGGGTAATTCACCCCTCCACTTT	14	TRBJ1-6	TRBV4-3	many	.
CASSQRGGKESSDTQYF	TGCGCCAGCAGCCAACGAGGGGGCAAGGAGTCGTCAGATACGCAGTATTTT	17	TRBJ2-3	TRBV4-3	.	TRBD1
CAVQGAGADTQYF	TGTGCCGTACAGGGGGCAGGGGCAGATACGCAGTATTTT	13	TRBJ2-3	TRBV10-3	few	TRBD1
CASSPGQFSNQPQHF	TGTGCCAGCAGCCCTGGACAGTTTAGCAATCAGCCCCAGCATTTT	15	TRBJ1-5	TRBV7-9	few	.
CASRAPRDRGKEYF	TGTGCCAGCAGAGCTCCCCGGGACAGGGGTAAAGAGTACTTC	14	TRBJ2-7	TRBV6-1	many	TRBD1
CASTFRDGFTEAFF	TGTGCCAGCACTTTCCGGGACGGATTCACTGAAGCTTTCTTT	14	TRBJ1-1	TRBV12-3/TRBV12-4	many	.
CASSRGDRGHTEAFF	TGTGCCAGCTCCCGGGGGGACAGGGGGCACACTGAAGCTTTCTTT	15	TRBJ1-1	TRBV18	few	TRBD1
CASSLWTGGETQYF	TGTGCTAGCAGCTTGTGGACAGGGGGAGAGACCCAGTACTTC	14	TRBJ2-5	TRBV7-7	many	TRBD1
CASSHGTAGAAYEQYF	TGTGCCAGCAGCCACGGAACGGCGGGTGCCGCCTACGAGCAGTACTTC	16	TRBJ2-7	TRBV3-1	many	.
CASKLRVPEQFF	TGTGCCAGTAAACTCAGGGTCCCGGAGCAGTTCTTC	12	TRBJ2-1	TRBV7-3	.	.
CSASGINTGELFF	TGCAGTGCTAGTGGGATCAACACCGGGGAGCTGTTTTTT	13	TRBJ2-2	TRBV20-1	.	.
CASSPGPITDTQYF	TGTGCCAGCAGCCCGGGGCCGATCACAGATACGCAGTATTTT	14	TRBJ2-3	TRBV7-3	.	.
CASSSAQGFYNEQFF	TGTGCCAGCAGTTCTGCGCAGGGTTTTTACAATGAGCAGTTCTTC	15	TRBJ2-1	TRBV6-2/TRBV6-3	.	.
CATSLDRSVGVDEQFF	TGTGCCACCAGCCTAGATAGAAGTGTAGGGGTGGATGAGCAGTTCTTC	16	TRBJ2-1	TRBV15	few	.
CASSPRTRGATEAFF	TGTGCCAGCAGCCCGCGGACCCGGGGCGCCACTGAAGCTTTCTTT	15	TRBJ1-1	TRBV28	.	.
CASPPTGIHGYTF	TGTGCCAGCCCCCCGACAGGGATCCATGGCTACACCTTC	13	TRBJ1-2	TRBV6-2/TRBV6-3	few	TRBD1
CASSLTGDEKTQYF	TGCGCCAGCAGTCTTACAGGGGATGAGAAGACCCAGTACTTC	14	TRBJ2-5	TRBV5-1	many	TRBD1
CASSHAGPRAGELFF	TGCGCCAGCAGCCATGCGGGACCCCGGGCCGGGGAGCTGTTTTTT	15	TRBJ2-2	TRBV4-1	few	.
CASSPRGLGLNNEQFF	TGTGCCAGTAGTCCCCGCGGACTGGGCCTGAACAATGAGCAGTTCTTC	16	TRBJ2-1	TRBV19	few	.
CSARRASTDTQYF	TGCAGTGCTAGGCGAGCCAGCACAGATACGCAGTATTTT	13	TRBJ2-3	TRBV20-1	.	.
CSARVAGEKGEQFF	TGCAGTGCTAGAGTGGCAGGGGAGAAAGGTGAGCAGTTCTTC	14	TRBJ2-1	TRBV20-1	few	.
CASSLYVTQSRGSYEQYF	TGCGCCAGCAGCTTGTATGTCACCCAAAGCAGGGGATCCTACGAGCAGTACTTC	18	TRBJ2-7	TRBV5-1	.	.
CASSLGTSDTQYF	TGTGCCAGCAGCTTGGGGACATCAGATACGCAGTATTTT	13	TRBJ2-3	TRBV5-4	many	.
CASSFGAGRSAAFF	TGTGCCAGCAGTTTTGGGGCAGGCCGTTCGGCAGCTTTCTTT	14	TRBJ1-1	TRBV12-3/TRBV12-4	few	.
CASSQGFRTDSYEQYF	TGTGCCAGCAGCCAAGGATTCCGGACAGACTCCTACGAGCAGTACTTC	16	TRBJ2-7	TRBV4-2	.	.
CASSRPYGGSSYEQYF	TGTGCCAGCAGCCGCCCCTACGGGGGGAGCTCCTACGAGCAGTACTTC	16	TRBJ2-7	TRBV7-2	few	TRBD2
CASSLNSGTGVGYTF	TGTGCCAGCAGTTTGAACTCCGGGACAGGGGTTGGCTACACCTTC	15	TRBJ1-2	TRBV27	few	TRBD1
CASSLIWGGEETQYF	TGTGCCAGCAGCCTCATTTGGGGGGGGGAAGAGACCCAGTACTTC	15	TRBJ2-5	TRBV7-2	few	TRBD2